This TCR beta chain was identified during a study of beta chain features in type 1 diabetes. Study-wide results and caveats: VDJ junctions in type 1 diabetes patients carried more deletions and fewer insertions. Naive, central memory and Treg TCRB repertoires seemed to resemble each other more closely in patients than they did in healthy donors.

What was sequenced were expressed TCRB transcripts, since all of the isolated RNA had been reverse transcribed. Libraries were prepared by immunoSEQ multiplex PCR; TCRdb keeps only in-frame clonotypes and omits some of them. The sample lists about 360,000 clones; 10% to 15% were seen once. On this clone: Its matching antigen is unknown. Other DNA sequences in the same sample also yield this CDR3.

This CDR3 comprises 14 residues. Germline-derived CDR1 and CDR2 are KGHSH and LQKENI. V gave up 1 base and J gave up 1 base; unmatched junction bases: 0. Over 95% purity was reached by all sorted populations. This chain uses TRBV18 with TRBJ1-1; TRBD1 matches at 7 bases. This TCR was sampled from a man in his late teens or twenties in good health. Sequences were obtained from naive CD4+ T cells from blood. As DNA, the CDR3 is TGTGCCAGCTCACCACGACAGGGGAACACTGAAGCTTTCTTT. It translates to CASSPRQGNTEAFF.